The 29 T cell receptor beta chains reported below all come from one sample, sequenced in a study of blood T cell repertoires in COVID-19. Measured with immunoSEQ multiplex PCR; TCRdb has only the in-frame clones, and not every one. The repertoire holds roughly 210,000 clones, with 87% as singletons. Input material: PBMCs or T cells enriched from blood (not recorded which). These TCRs come from a man aged 30 to 45 in a cohort exposed to, infected with or recovered from COVID-19 (not recorded which).

The chain combines TRBV10-3 with TRBJ2-1; 11 bases align to TRBD2. Germline V gene data show CDR1 as ENHRY and CDR2 as SYGVKD. This CDR3 has 14 residues. V was pared by 6 bases and J by 5 bases, with 3 bases of the junction left unmatched. Written as DNA, the CDR3 is TGTGCCATCAGCTTAGCGGGAGGGAACAATGAGCAGTTCTTC. Amino acids: CAISLAGGNNEQFF.

CDR3 nucleotides: TGTGCCAGCATTCAGGGCACTGAAGCTTTCTTT. Amino acids: CASIQGTEAFF. V usage is TRBV28 and J usage is TRBJ1-1; perhaps TRBD1 as D (5 bases). CDR1 and CDR2 from the germline V gene are MDHEN and SYDVKM. V lost 7 bases to trimming and J lost 4 bases, with 7 bases between them. The CDR3 has 11 amino acids.

This clone came up once. The J gene is TRBJ2-6, the V gene TRBV13, with a possible D match to TRBD2 (6 bases). This CDR3 is 18 amino acids long. The V and J ends lost 4 bases and 2 bases respectively, with 18 bases between them. The germline CDR1 and CDR2 sequences are PRHDT and FYEKMQ (reference sequence). The CDR3 bases are TGTGCCAGCAGCTCCCGGAACCCGGGAGTCACTGGGGCCAACGTCCTGACTTTC. This translates into CASSSRNPGVTGANVLTF.

The genes are TRBV7-8 and TRBJ1-6; perhaps TRBD1 as D (5 bases). The CDR3 is 15 amino acids. CDR1 is SGHVS and CDR2 is FQNEAQ in the germline V gene. V was trimmed by 0 bases and J by 9 bases, leaving 12 bases between them. CDR3 in DNA: TGTGCCAGCAGCTTAGCTATGAGTGGGGCTTCACCCCTCCACTTT. Its protein product is CASSLAMSGASPLHF.

The chain combines TRBV6-6 with TRBJ2-7; 12 nucleotides align to TRBD1. Trimming at V came to 3 bases and at J to 7 bases, leaving 7 bases not matched to a gene. The CDR3 consists of 15 residues. The germline gives CDR1 MNHNY, CDR2 SVGAGI (reference sequence). CDR3 region: CASSYSGQGAGEQYF. CDR3 nucleotide sequence: TGTGCCAGCAGTTATTCGGGACAGGGGGCTGGAGAGCAGTACTTC.

This chain connects TRBV24-1 to TRBJ1-2, with a tentative D call TRBD1 (5 bases). This CDR3 region has 13 residues. Trimming pared 4 bases from V and 2 bases from J, leaving 7 bases between. Germline-derived CDR1 and CDR2 are KGHDR and SFDVKD. The CDR3 here is CATSEAGNYGYTF. The CDR3 DNA sequence: TGTGCCACCAGTGAGGCAGGGAACTATGGCTACACCTTC.

The table lists this clone with a few counts. The chain recombines TRBV28 with TRBJ2-7; 8 nucleotides line up with TRBD1. The CDR3 has 12 residues. Germline V gives CDR1 MDHEN, CDR2 SYDVKM. The junction had 6 bases not matched to a gene; V was cut back by 10 bases and J by 4 bases. The CDR3 is CATKTGVYEQYF. The CDR3 DNA follows: TGTGCCACTAAGACAGGGGTGTACGAGCAGTACTTC.

The chain has TRBV15 and TRBJ2-5; 11 nucleotides align to TRBD2. This CDR3 region has 15 residues. Trimming cost V 1 base and J 2 bases; bases outside gene matches: 0. Germline V lookup: CDR1 LNHNV, CDR2 YYDKDF (reference sequence). CDR3 residues: CATSRVAGGQETQYF. Written as DNA, the CDR3 is TGTGCCACCAGCAGAGTAGCGGGAGGGCAAGAGACCCAGTACTTC.

This chain uses TRBV19 with TRBJ2-7; D perhaps matches TRBD1 (9 bases). Germline CDR1 is LNHDA and CDR2 is SQIVND (reference sequence). Deletions cut 8 bases from V and 2 bases from J, with 16 bases between. The CDR3 spans 14 residues. The CDR3 DNA reads TGTGCCAGTCGGGGGGGACAGGGACCCTACGAGCAGTACTTC. Its translation: CASRGGQGPYEQYF.

The chain employs TRBV5-1 and TRBJ2-6, with TRBD1 matching over 8 bases. Germline loops: CDR1 SGHRS, CDR2 YFSETQ. The V segment lost 5 bases and the J segment 2 bases; nucleotides outside the gene matches: 3. The CDR3 runs to 15 residues. CDR3 amino acids: CASSPGGPGANVLTF. The DNA of the CDR3 is TGCGCCAGCAGTCCAGGGGGCCCTGGGGCCAACGTCCTGACTTTC.

The V call is TRBV19, the J call TRBJ2-3, with D possibly TRBD2 on 5 matching bases. The CDR3 totals 13 residues. Germline loops: CDR1 LNHDA, CDR2 SQIVND (reference sequence). Trimming stripped 4 bases from V and 6 bases from J, with 11 bases between. The CDR3 DNA is TGTGCCAGTAGTAACCGGGGAACGGATACGCAGTATTTT. This sequence encodes CASSNRGTDTQYF.

This clone was found once. The chain carries TRBV28 and TRBJ2-3; 9 bases are shared with TRBD1. V shed 8 bases and J 7 bases; nucleotides not matched to a gene: 10. Germline V lookup: CDR1 MDHEN, CDR2 SYDVKM. This CDR3 comprises 14 residues. CDR3 loop: CASFPGTGINTQYF. CDR3 in DNA: TGTGCCAGCTTCCCCGGGACAGGGATAAATACGCAGTATTTT.

This sequence joins TRBV2 and TRBJ1-2, with TRBD1 as a possible D gene (5 bases). The CDR3 has 13 amino acids. The germline gives CDR1 SNHLY, CDR2 FYNNEI. V lost 3 bases to trimming and J lost 5 bases, with 10 bases between them. Here the CDR3 DNA reads TGTGCCAGCAGTGATCAGCAGGGATATGGCTACACCTTC. Its translation: CASSDQQGYGYTF.

This CDR3 reads CASSHGGGYGYTF. The CDR3 DNA reads as TGCGCCAGCAGCCATGGGGGGGGCTATGGCTACACCTTC. The chain combines TRBV4-1 with TRBJ1-2; D perhaps matches TRBD1 (5 bases). Germline CDR1 is MGHRA and CDR2 is YSYEKL. CDR3 length: 13 residues. Between the trimmed V and J ends, which lost 3 bases and 4 bases, there was a span of 9 bases.

This chain links TRBV5-6 with TRBJ1-2; 8 positions match TRBD1. Looked up from germline, CDR1 is SGHDT and CDR2 is YYEEEE. The V segment lost 5 bases and the J segment 7 bases; nucleotides outside the gene matches: 7. The CDR3 has 13 amino acids. The CDR3 sequence is CASRSQGERGYTF. The DNA for the CDR3 is TGTGCCAGCAGGTCACAGGGGGAGCGTGGCTACACCTTC.

The rearrangement uses TRBV19 and TRBJ2-1; 9 bases fit TRBD2. Looked up from germline, CDR1 is LNHDA and CDR2 is SQIVND (reference sequence). The CDR3 totals 16 residues. Unmatched junction bases numbered 12, after V lost 4 bases and J lost 8 bases. The CDR3 is CASSTPPQREAYEQFF. The DNA of the CDR3 is TGTGCCAGTAGTACCCCCCCCCAGCGGGAGGCATATGAGCAGTTCTTC.

The chain employs TRBV6-2 or TRBV6-3 and TRBJ1-3; D gene uncertain. Germline-derived CDR1 and CDR2 are MNHEY and SVGEGT. The V gene lost 4 bases and the J gene lost 3 bases, with 4 bases spanning the gap. The CDR3 has 12 residues. CDR3 DNA: TGTGCCAGCAGTTTCAGTGGAAACACCATATATTTT. Translation gives CASSFSGNTIYF.

This chain links TRBV4-1 with TRBJ2-1; 13 bases agree with TRBD2. Germline V lookup: CDR1 MGHRA, CDR2 YSYEKL. Losses at the gene ends were 5 bases for V and 7 bases for J; bases not matched to a gene: 2. The CDR3 runs to 14 residues. The CDR3 DNA sequence: TGCGCCAGCAGCGGACTAGCGGGAGTTAATGAGCAGTTCTTC. It encodes CASSGLAGVNEQFF.

V usage is TRBV7-2 and J usage is TRBJ1-5, with D tentatively TRBD1 (5 bases). The V gene lost 2 bases and the J gene lost 0 bases, with 5 bases spanning the gap. Germline values: CDR1 SGHTA, CDR2 FQGNSA. This CDR3 region has 14 residues. The CDR3 DNA is TGTGCCAGCAGCTTACAGGGTAGCAATCAGCCCCAGCATTTT. Translating it yields CASSLQGSNQPQHF.

The chain employs TRBV29-1 and TRBJ2-7; 11 bases are a match to TRBD2. V gave up 6 bases and J gave up 2 bases; unmatched junction bases: 9. This CDR3 is built from 15 residues. Germline CDR1 and CDR2: SQVTM and ANQGSEA. For the CDR3, the DNA is TGCAGCGTGACTATGTTAGCGGGAGGGCCCTACGAGCAGTACTTC. It yields the protein CSVTMLAGGPYEQYF.

This clone was found many times. The genes are TRBV6-1 and TRBJ1-1; no reliable D call. Germline V gives CDR1 MNHNS, CDR2 SASEGT. The length of the CDR3 is 15 residues. V was clipped by 2 bases and J by 0 bases, with 10 bases between them. DNA of the CDR3: TGTGCCAGCAGTGAACACGAGTTCATGAACACTGAAGCTTTCTTT. This translates into CASSEHEFMNTEAFF.

CDR3 bases: TGCGCCAGCAGCTTGGTTGGCGGGGCTCGGGTCACTGAAGCTTTCTTT. Translating it yields CASSLVGGARVTEAFF. The chain carries TRBV5-1 and TRBJ1-1, with D maybe TRBD1 (5 bases). CDR1 and CDR2 (germline): SGHRS, YFSETQ. CDR3 length: 16 amino acids. V was pared by 0 bases and J by 4 bases, with 16 bases between.

This clone showed up just a few times. Here the CDR3 reads CASSARAYEQYF. DNA for the CDR3: TGTGCCAGCAGTGCGAGGGCTTACGAGCAGTACTTC. The rearrangement links TRBV2 to TRBJ2-7, with D tentatively TRBD2 (5 bases). This CDR3 has 12 amino acids. Trimming shortened V by 4 bases and J by 4 bases, and 8 bases separated the two germline ends. The germline CDR1 and CDR2 sequences are SNHLY and FYNNEI.

The table lists this clone with a count of one. V gene TRBV9 combines with J gene TRBJ2-4; 7 nucleotides align to TRBD2. Germline CDR1 and CDR2: SGDLS and YYNGEE. V trimming: 3 bases; J trimming: 6 bases; junction bases outside the gene matches: 9. The CDR3 sequence is 15 residues long. The CDR3 reads CASSAVSGTGNIQYF. CDR3 DNA: TGTGCCAGCAGCGCGGTAAGCGGGACCGGAAACATTCAGTACTTC.

The rearrangement joins TRBV7-9 to TRBJ2-7; D might be TRBD2 (5 bases). The CDR3 runs 12 residues. CDR1 and CDR2 (germline): SEHNR, FQNEAQ (reference sequence). Trimming cost V 1 base and J 13 bases, with 14 bases left between them. The CDR3 coding sequence is TGTGCCAGCAGCTTAGGAGGGCGTCCCCTATACTTC. It is translated as CASSLGGRPLYF.

This clone was picked up one time. The chain is built from TRBV5-6 and TRBJ1-5; no firm D call. Germline assignment: CDR1 SGHDT and CDR2 YYEEEE. The CDR3 loop spans 12 amino acids. Trimming took off 0 bases at V and 5 bases at J, with 3 bases between the two ends. The CDR3 sequence: CASSLGDQPQHF. CDR3 sequence (DNA): TGTGCCAGCAGCTTGGGCGATCAGCCCCAGCATTTT.

V is TRBV11-2 and J is TRBJ1-5; D is unclear. The CDR3 is 14 amino acids. Germline V gene data show CDR1 as SGHAT and CDR2 as FQNNGV. Trimming pared 0 bases from V and 6 bases from J, leaving 9 bases between. The CDR3 loop reads CASSLDPSGQPQHF. In nucleotides, the CDR3 is TGTGCCAGCAGCTTAGATCCGTCGGGTCAGCCCCAGCATTTT.

V usage is TRBV9 and J usage is TRBJ1-3; unclear D gene. Germline V lookup: CDR1 SGDLS, CDR2 YYNGEE. The CDR3 runs 15 residues. V was clipped by 1 base and J by 0 bases, with 8 bases between them. Here the CDR3 DNA reads TGTGCCAGCAGCGTATGGCCCTTCTCTGGAAACACCATATATTTT. This gives the protein CASSVWPFSGNTIYF.

The DNA of the CDR3 is TGTGCCAGCAGCCCAGGGACAGGACCTCAAGAGACCCAGTACTTC. Its protein is CASSPGTGPQETQYF. The chain uses TRBV9 and TRBJ2-5, with 8 bases matching TRBD1. The CDR3 sequence is 15 residues long. V shed 4 bases, J shed 2 bases, and the junction held 7 bases outside the gene matches. Germline V gene sequence: CDR1 SGDLS, CDR2 YYNGEE.